Listed here is a single T cell receptor beta chain. Trimming cost V 4 bases and J 3 bases; bases outside gene matches: 4. From germline, CDR1 is MRHNA and CDR2 SNTAGT. The CDR3 covers 15 residues. The source of the sample is a study of blood T cell repertoires in COVID-19. Across the whole study: Sources were T cells, B-cell-depleted T cells, or PBMCs; the material itself was cDNA or gDNA.

Authors' processing steps: The authors estimated nucleated cell counts from reference gene primer amplification. Assay used: immunoSEQ multiplex PCR; TCRdb lists only in-frame clones, some missing. The DNA gave D and trimming, while V, J and clone size come from that table. The data show 150,000 to 200,000 clones, 88% seen once. The cohort comprised adults aged about 18 to 90 years residing in 20 to 25 US areas. Cohorts were assigned according to the clinical history that participants reported. The material sequenced was PBMCs or T cells enriched from blood (not recorded which). V gene TRBV6-4 combines with J gene TRBJ2-7, with 12 bases fitting TRBD2. The clonotype comes from a woman under 30 who had recovered from COVID-19. CDR3 amino acids: CASSVLAGGFYEQYF. CDR3 nucleotides: TGTGCCAGCAGTGTACTAGCGGGAGGCTTCTACGAGCAGTACTTC.